This T cell receptor beta chain was recovered during a study of blood T cell repertoires in COVID-19. As for the study in general: Whether acute or convalescent, the COVID-19 samples came from the United States, Italy and Spain. PBMCs, B-cell-depleted T cells, or T cells provided the cDNA or gDNA that made up the material.

The length of the CDR3 is 14 residues. The germline V gene encodes CDR1 LNHDA and CDR2 SQIVND (reference sequence). Trimming pared 4 bases from V and 5 bases from J, leaving 9 bases between. Original analysis: Amplified reference gene primers provided the basis for estimating nucleated cell counts. The assay was immunoSEQ multiplex PCR, and TCRdb's table has in-frame clones only and misses some. That table supplies the V and J calls and clone size; D and trimming were determined from the DNA. The sample has 270,000 or so clones; around four fifths are singletons. Material for sequencing was peripheral blood. The source of this sequence is a woman in her fifties or sixties who had recovered from COVID-19. V gene TRBV19 combines with J gene TRBJ1-6; maybe TRBD1 (6 bases). Here the CDR3 DNA reads TGTGCCAGTAGTAACAGGGACGATAATTCACCCCTCCACTTT. This encodes CASSNRDDNSPLHF.